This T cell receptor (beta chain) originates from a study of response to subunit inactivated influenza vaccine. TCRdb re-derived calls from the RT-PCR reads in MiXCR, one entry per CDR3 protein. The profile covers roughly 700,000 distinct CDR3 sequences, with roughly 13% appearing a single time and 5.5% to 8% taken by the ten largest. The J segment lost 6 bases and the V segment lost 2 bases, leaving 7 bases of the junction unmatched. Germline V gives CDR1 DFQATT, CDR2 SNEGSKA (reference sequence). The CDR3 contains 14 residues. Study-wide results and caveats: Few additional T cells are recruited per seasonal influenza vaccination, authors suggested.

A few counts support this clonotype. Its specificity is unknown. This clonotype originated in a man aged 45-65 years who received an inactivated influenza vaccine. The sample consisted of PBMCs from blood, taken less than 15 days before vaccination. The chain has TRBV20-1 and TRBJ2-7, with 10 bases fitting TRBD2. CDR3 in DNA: TGCAGTGCTAGAAACAAGCGGGAGGGCGGCGAGCAGTACTTC. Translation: CSARNKREGGEQYF.